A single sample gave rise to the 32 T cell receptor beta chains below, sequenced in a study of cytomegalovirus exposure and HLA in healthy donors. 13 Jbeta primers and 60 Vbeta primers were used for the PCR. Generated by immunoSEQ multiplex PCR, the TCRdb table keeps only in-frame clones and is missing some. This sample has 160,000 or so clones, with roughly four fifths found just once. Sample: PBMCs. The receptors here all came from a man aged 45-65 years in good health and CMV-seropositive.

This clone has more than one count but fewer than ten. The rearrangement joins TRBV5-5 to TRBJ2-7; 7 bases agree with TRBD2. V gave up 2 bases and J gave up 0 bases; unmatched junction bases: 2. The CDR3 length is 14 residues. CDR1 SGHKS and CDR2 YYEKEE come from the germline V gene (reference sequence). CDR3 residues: CASSFSSGSYEQYF. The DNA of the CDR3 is TGTGCCAGCAGCTTTTCTAGCGGCTCCTACGAGCAGTACTTC.

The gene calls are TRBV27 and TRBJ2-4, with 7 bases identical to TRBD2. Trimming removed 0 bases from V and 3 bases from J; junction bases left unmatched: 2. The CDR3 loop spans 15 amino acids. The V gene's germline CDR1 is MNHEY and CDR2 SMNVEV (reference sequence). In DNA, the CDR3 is TGTGCCAGCAGTTTATCGGCGGGAGTCAAAAACATTCAGTACTTC. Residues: CASSLSAGVKNIQYF.

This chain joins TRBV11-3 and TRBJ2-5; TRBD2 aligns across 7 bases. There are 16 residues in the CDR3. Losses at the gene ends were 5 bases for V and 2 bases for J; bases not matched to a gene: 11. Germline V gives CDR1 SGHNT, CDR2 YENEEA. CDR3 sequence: CASSPGEGWGQETQYF. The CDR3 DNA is TGTGCCAGCAGCCCGGGGGAGGGTTGGGGGCAAGAGACCCAGTACTTC.

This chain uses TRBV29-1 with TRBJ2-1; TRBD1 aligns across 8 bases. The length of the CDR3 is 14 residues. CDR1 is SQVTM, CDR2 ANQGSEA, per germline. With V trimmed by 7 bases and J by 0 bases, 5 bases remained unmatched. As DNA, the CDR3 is TGCAGCGCAAACAGGGGGATCTCCTACAATGAGCAGTTCTTC. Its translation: CSANRGISYNEQFF.

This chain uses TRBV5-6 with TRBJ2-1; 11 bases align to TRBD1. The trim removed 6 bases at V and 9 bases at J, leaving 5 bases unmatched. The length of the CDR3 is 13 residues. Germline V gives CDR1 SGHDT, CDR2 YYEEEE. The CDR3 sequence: CASTRDRGSEQFF. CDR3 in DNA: TGTGCCAGCACCCGGGACAGGGGGAGTGAGCAGTTCTTC.

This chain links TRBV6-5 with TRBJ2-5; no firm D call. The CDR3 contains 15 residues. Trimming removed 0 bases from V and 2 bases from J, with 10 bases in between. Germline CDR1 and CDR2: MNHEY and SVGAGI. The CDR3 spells CASSYSSSRQETQYF. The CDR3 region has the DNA TGTGCCAGCAGTTACTCGAGCTCCAGGCAAGAGACCCAGTACTTC.

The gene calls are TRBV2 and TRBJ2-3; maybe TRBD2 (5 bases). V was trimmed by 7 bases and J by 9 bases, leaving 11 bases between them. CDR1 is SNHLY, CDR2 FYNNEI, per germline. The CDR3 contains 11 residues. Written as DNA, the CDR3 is TGTGCCAGCAAGATCGAGCGGACGCAGTATTTT. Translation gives CASKIERTQYF.

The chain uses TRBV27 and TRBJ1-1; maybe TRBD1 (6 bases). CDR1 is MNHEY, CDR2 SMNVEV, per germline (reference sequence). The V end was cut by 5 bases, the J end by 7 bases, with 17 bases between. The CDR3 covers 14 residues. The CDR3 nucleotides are TGTGCCAGCAGTCCCCGGCGGACAGCCCTTGAAGCTTTCTTT. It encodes CASSPRRTALEAFF.

The CDR3 nucleotides read TGTGCCAGTAGACTCCTCGCCAGGGGGCATCAGCCCCAGCATTTT. As protein: CASRLLARGHQPQHF. The J gene is TRBJ1-5, the V gene TRBV19, with 8 bases aligning to TRBD1. Germline V gene data show CDR1 as LNHDA and CDR2 as SQIVND (reference sequence). This CDR3 spans 15 amino acids. With V trimmed by 6 bases and J by 5 bases, 9 bases remained unmatched.

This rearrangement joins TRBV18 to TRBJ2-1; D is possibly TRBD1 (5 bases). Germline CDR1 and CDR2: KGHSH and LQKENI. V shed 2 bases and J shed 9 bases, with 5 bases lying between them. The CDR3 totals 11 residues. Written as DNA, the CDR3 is TGTGCCAGCTCACCAAGGGGTGAGCAGTTCTTC. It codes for CASSPRGEQFF.

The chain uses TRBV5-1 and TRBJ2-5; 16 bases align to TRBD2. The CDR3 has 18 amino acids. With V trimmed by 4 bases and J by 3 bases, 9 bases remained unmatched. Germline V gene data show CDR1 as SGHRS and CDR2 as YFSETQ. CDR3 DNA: TGCGCCAGCAGCCCCGGGACTAGCGGGAGGGCGACTGAAGAGACCCAGTACTTC. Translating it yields CASSPGTSGRATEETQYF. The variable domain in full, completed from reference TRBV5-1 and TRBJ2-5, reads KAGVTQTPRYLIKTRGQQVTLSCSPISGHRSVSWYQQTPGQGLQFLFEYFSETQRNKGNFPGRFSGRQFSNSRSEMNVSTLELGDSALYLCASSPGTSGRATEETQYFGPGTRLLVL.

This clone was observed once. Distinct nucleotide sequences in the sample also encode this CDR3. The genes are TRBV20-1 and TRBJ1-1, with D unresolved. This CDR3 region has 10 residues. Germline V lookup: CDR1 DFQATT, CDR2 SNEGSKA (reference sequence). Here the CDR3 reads CRGRNTEAFF. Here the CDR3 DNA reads TGCAGGGGCCGGAACACTGAAGCTTTCTTT.

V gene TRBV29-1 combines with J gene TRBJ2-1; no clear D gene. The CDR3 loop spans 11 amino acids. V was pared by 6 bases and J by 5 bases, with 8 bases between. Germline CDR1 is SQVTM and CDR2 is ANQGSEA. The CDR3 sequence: CSVAPNNEQFF. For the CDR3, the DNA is TGCAGCGTAGCCCCTAACAATGAGCAGTTCTTC.

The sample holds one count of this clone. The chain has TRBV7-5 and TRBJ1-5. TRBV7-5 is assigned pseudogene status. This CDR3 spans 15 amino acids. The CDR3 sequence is CARSFGEVSNQPQHF. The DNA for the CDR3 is TGTGCCAGAAGCTTCGGGGAAGTGAGCAATCAGCCCCAGCATTTT.

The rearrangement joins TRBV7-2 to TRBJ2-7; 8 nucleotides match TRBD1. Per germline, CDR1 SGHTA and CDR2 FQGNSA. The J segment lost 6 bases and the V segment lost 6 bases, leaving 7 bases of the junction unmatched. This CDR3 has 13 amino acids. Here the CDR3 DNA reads TGTGCCAGCAGTTTCGACAGGGGCCGCGAGCAGTACTTC. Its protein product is CASSFDRGREQYF.

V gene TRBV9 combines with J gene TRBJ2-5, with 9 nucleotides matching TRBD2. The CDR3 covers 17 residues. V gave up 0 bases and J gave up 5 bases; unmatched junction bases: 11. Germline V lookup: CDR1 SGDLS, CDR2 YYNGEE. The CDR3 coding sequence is TGTGCCAGCAGCGTAGCCGGTGTGCGGGGGGGCCGGGAGACCCAGTACTTC. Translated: CASSVAGVRGGRETQYF.

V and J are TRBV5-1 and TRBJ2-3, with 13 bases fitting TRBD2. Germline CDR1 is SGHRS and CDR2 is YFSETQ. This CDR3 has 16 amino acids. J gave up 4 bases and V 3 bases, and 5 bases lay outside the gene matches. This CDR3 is CASSSGTSGESDTQYF. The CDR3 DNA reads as TGCGCCAGCAGCTCGGGGACTAGCGGGGAATCAGATACGCAGTATTTT.

CDR3 in DNA: TGTGCCAGCAGGTTGACAGGAAATTCACCCCTCCACTTT. This sequence encodes CASRLTGNSPLHF. J is TRBJ1-6 and V is TRBV7-9, with a possible D match to TRBD1 (6 bases). V lost 6 bases to trimming and J lost 7 bases, with 10 bases between them. The CDR3 runs to 13 residues. CDR1 SEHNR and CDR2 FQNEAQ come from the germline V gene (reference sequence).

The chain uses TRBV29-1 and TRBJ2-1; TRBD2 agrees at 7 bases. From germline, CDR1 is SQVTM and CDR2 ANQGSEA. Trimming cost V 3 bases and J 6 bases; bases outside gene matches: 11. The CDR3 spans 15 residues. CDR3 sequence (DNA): TGCAGCGTTGAGTCGCGCCAGCGGGAAAGCAATGAGCAGTTCTTC. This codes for CSVESRQRESNEQFF.

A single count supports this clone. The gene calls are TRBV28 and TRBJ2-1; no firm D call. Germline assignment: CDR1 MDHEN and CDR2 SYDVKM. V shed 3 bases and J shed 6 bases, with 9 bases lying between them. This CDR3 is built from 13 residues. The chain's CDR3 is CASSFPTVNEQFF. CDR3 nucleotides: TGTGCCAGCAGTTTCCCTACAGTCAATGAGCAGTTCTTC. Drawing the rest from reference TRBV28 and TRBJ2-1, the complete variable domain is DVKVTQSSRYLVKRTGEKVFLECVQDMDHENMFWYRQDPGLGLRLIYFSYDVKMKEKGDIPEGYSVSREKKERFSLILESASTNQTSMYLCASSFPTVNEQFFGPGTRLTVL.

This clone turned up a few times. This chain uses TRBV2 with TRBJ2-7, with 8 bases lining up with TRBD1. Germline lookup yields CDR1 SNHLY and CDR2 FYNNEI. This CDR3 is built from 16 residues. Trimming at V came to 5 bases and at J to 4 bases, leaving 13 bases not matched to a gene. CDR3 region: CASSPLRGQGAYEQYF. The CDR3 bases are TGTGCCAGCAGTCCACTCAGGGGGCAGGGGGCGTACGAGCAGTACTTC.

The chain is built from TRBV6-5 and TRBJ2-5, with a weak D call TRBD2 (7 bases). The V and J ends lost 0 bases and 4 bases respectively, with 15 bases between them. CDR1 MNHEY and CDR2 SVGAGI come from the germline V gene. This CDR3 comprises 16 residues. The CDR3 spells CASSYSGGADRETQYF. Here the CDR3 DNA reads TGTGCCAGCAGTTACTCAGGGGGGGCGGATCGAGAGACCCAGTACTTC.

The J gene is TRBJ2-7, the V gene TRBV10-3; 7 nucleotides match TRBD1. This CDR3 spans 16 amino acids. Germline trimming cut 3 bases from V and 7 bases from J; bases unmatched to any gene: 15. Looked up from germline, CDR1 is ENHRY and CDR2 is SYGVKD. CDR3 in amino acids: CAISDRSAGTVWEQYF. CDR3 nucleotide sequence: TGTGCCATCAGTGATAGGTCGGCAGGGACAGTGTGGGAGCAGTACTTC.

CDR3 DNA sequence: TGCGCCAGCCCTACCCCCTACAATGAGCAGTTCTTC. It specifies CASPTPYNEQFF. This sequence joins TRBV4-3 and TRBJ2-1; D remains unclear. The germline V gene encodes CDR1 LGHNA and CDR2 YSLEER. This CDR3 spans 12 amino acids. The V end lost 8 bases, the J end lost 2 bases, and 7 bases lay between the germline ends.

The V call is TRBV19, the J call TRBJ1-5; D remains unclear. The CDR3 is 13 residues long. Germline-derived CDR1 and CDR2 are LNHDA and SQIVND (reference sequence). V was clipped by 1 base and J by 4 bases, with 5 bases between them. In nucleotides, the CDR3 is TGTGCCAGTAGTATAGCGGGGAATCAGCCCCAGCATTTT. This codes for CASSIAGNQPQHF. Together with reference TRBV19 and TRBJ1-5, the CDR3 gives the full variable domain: DGGITQSPKYLFRKEGQNVTLSCEQNLNHDAMYWYRQDPGQGLRLIYYSQIVNDFQKGDIAEGYSVSREKKESFPLTVTSAQKNPTAFYLCASSIAGNQPQHFGDGTRLSIL.

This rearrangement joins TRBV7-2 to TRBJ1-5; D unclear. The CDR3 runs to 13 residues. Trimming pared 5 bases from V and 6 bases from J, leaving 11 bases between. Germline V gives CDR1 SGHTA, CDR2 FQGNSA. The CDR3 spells CASSQASSQPQHF. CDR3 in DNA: TGTGCCAGCAGCCAAGCGTCGAGTCAGCCCCAGCATTTT.

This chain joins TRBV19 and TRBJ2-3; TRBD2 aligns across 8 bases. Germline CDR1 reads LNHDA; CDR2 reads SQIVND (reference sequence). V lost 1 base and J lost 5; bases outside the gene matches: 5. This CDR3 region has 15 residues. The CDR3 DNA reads TGTGCCAGTAGTATAGCCGGGAGGGCGAGAGATACGCAGTATTTT. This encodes CASSIAGRARDTQYF.

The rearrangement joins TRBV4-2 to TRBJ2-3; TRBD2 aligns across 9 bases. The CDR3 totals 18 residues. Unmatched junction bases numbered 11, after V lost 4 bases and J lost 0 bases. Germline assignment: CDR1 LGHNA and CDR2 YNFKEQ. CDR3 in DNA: TGTGCCAGCAGCCGCTCATGGGGACTAGCCTCAAGCACAGATACGCAGTATTTT. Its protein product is CASSRSWGLASSTDTQYF.

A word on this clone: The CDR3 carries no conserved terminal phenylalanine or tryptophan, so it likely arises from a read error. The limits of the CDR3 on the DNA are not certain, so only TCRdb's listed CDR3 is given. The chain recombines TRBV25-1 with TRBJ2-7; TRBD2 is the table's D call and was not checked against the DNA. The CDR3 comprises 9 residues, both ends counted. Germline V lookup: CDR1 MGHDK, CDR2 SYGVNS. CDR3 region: CASSGRSGS.

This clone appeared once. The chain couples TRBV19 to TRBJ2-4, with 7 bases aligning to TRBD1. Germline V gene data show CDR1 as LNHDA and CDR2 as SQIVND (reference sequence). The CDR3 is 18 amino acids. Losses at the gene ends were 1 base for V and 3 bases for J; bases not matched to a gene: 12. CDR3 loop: CASSIATGQVLDKNIQYF. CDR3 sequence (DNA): TGTGCCAGTAGTATAGCCACTGGACAGGTCTTGGACAAAAACATTCAGTACTTC.

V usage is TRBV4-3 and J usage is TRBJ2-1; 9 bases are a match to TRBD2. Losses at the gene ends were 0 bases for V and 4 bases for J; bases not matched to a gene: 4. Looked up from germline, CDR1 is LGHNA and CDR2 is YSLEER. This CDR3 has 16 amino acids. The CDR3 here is CASSQEWRGGYNEQFF. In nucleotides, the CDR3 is TGCGCCAGCAGCCAAGAGTGGCGGGGGGGGTACAATGAGCAGTTCTTC.

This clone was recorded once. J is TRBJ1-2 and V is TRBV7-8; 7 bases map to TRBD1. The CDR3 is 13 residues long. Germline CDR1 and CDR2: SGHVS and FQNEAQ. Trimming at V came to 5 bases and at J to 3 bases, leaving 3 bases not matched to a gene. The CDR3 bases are TGTGCCAGCAGCCGGGACAGCTACTATGGCTACACCTTC. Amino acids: CASSRDSYYGYTF.